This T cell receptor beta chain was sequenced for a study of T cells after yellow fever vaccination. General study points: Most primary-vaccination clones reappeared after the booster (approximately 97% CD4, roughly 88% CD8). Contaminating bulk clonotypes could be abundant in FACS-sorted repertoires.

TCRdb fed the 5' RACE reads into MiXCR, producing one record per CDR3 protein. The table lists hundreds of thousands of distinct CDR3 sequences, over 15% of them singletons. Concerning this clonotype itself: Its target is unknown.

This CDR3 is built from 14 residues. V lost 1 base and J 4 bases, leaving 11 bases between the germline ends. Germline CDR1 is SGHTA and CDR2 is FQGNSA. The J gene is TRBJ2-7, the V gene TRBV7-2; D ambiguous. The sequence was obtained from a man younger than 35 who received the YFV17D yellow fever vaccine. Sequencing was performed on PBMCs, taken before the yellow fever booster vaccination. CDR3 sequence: CASSLGATNYEQYV. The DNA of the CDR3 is TGTGCCAGCAGCTTAGGAGCGACGAATTACGAGCAGTACGTC.